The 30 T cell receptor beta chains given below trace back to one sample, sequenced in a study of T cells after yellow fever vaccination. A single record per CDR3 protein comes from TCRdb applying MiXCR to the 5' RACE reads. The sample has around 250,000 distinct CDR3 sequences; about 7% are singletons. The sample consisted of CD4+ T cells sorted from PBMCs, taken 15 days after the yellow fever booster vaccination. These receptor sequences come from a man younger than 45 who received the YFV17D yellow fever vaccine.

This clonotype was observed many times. CDR3 in amino acids: CASSAIYEQYF. The DNA of the CDR3 is TGTGCCAGCAGCGCTATCTACGAGCAGTACTTC. The rearrangement uses TRBV11-2 and TRBJ2-7; D gene unclear. CDR1 is SGHAT and CDR2 is FQNNGV in the germline V gene. This CDR3 is 11 amino acids long. V was clipped by 5 bases and J by 3 bases, with 5 bases between them.

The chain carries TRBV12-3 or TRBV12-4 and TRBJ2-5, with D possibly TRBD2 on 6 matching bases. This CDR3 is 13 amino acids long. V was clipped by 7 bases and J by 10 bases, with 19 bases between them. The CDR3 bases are TGTGCCAGCACCCGGGACTCCCTCATGGACCAGTACTTC. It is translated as CASTRDSLMDQYF.

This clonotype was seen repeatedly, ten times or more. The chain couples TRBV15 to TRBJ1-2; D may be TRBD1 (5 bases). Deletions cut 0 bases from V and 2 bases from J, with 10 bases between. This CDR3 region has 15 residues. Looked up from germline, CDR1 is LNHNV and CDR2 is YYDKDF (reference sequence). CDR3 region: CATSRESTGNYGYTF. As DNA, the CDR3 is TGTGCCACCAGCAGAGAGTCTACAGGCAACTATGGCTACACCTTC.

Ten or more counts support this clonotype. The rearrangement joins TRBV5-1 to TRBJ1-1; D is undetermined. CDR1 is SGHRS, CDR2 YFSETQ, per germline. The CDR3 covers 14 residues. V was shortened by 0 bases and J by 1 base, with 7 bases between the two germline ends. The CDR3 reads CASSLAPANTEAFF. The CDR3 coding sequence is TGCGCCAGCAGCTTGGCCCCGGCGAACACTGAAGCTTTCTTT.

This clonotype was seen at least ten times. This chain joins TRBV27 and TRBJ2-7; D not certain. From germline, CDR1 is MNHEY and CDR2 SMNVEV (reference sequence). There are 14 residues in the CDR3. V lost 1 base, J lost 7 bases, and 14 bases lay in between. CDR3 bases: TGTGCCAGCAGTTTATTCGGTCACACCGGGGAGCAGTACTTC. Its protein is CASSLFGHTGEQYF.

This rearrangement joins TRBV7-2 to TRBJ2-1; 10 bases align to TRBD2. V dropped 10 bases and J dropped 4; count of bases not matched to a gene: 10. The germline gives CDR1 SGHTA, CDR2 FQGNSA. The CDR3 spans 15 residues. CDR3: CATRPTSGTYNEQFF. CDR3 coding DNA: TGTGCCACCAGACCCACTAGCGGGACATACAATGAGCAGTTCTTC.

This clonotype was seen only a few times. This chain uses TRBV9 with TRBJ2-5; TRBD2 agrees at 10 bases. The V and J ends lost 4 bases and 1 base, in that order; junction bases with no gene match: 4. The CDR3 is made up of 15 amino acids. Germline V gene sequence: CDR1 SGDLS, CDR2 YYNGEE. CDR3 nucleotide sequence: TGTGCCAGCAGCTTAGCGGGAGGCCTCCAAGAGACCCAGTACTTC. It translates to CASSLAGGLQETQYF. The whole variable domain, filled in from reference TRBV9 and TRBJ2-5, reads DSGVTQTPKHLITATGQRVTLRCSPRSGDLSVYWYQQSLDQGLQFLIQYYNGEERAKGNILERFSAQQFPDLHSELNLSSLELGDSALYFCASSLAGGLQETQYFGPGTRLLVL.

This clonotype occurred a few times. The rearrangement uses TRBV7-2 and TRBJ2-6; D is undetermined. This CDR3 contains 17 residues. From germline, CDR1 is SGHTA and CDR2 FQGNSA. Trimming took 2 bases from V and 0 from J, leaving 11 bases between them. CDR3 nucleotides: TGTGCCAGCAGCTTATACAGCACCAGCTCTGGGGCCAACGTCCTGACTTTC. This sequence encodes CASSLYSTSSGANVLTF.

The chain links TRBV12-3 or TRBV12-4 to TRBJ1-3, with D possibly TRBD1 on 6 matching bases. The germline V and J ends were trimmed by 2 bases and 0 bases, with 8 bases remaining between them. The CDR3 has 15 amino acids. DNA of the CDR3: TGTGCCAGCAGTTTACAGGGGAACTCTGGAAACACCATATATTTT. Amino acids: CASSLQGNSGNTIYF.

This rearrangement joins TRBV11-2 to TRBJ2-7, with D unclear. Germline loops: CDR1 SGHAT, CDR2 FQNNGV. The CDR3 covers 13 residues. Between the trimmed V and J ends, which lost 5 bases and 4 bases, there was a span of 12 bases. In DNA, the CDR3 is TGTGCCAGCAGCCTAAGCGCGAAATACGAGCAGTACTTC. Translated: CASSLSAKYEQYF.

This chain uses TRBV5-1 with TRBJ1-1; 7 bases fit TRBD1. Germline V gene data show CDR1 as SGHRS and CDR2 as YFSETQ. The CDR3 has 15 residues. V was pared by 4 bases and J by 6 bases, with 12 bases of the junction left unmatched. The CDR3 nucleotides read TGCGCCAGCAGCGAACAGACAGGGTTGAAATCTGAAGCTTTCTTT. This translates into CASSEQTGLKSEAFF.

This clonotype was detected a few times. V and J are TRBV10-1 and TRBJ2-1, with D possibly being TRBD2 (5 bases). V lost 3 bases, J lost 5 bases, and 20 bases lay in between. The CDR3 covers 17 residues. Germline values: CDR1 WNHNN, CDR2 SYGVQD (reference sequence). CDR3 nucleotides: TGCGCCAGCAGTGATCGGGTAAGAACGGGAACCAACAATGAGCAGTTCTTC. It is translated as CASSDRVRTGTNNEQFF.

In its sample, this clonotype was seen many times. The CDR3 is CASSEDMIAITGELFF. CDR3 nucleotides: TGCGCCAGCAGCGAGGATATGATAGCGATCACCGGGGAGCTGTTTTTT. This chain links TRBV5-1 with TRBJ2-2, with D possibly matching TRBD2 (5 bases). Per the germline V gene, CDR1 is SGHRS and CDR2 is YFSETQ. The CDR3 consists of 16 residues. The germline V and J ends were trimmed by 4 bases and 4 bases, with 17 bases remaining between them.

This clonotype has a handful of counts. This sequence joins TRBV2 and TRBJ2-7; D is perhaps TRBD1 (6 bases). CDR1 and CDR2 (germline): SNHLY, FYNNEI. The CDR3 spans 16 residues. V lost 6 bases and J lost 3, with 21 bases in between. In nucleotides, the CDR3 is TGTGCCAGCAGGGACCCAGGACAGATAACCAACTACGAGCAGTACTTC. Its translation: CASRDPGQITNYEQYF.

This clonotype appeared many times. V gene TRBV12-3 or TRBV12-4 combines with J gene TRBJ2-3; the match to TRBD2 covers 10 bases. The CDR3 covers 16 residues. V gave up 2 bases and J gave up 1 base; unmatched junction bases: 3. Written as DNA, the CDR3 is TGTGCCAGCAGTTTACGACTAGCGGGTCGCACAGATACGCAGTATTTT. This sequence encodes CASSLRLAGRTDTQYF.

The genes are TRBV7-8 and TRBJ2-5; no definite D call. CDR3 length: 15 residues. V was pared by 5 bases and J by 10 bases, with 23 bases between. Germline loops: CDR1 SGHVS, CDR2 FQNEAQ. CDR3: CASSDRQFTRVGQYF. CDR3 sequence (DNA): TGTGCCAGCAGCGATCGCCAGTTTACCCGGGTGGGCCAGTACTTC.

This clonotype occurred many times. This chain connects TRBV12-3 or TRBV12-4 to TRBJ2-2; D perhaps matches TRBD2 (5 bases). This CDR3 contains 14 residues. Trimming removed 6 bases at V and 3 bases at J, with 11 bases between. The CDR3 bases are TGTGCCAGCAGCCTTGGACTCGACACCGGGGAGCTGTTTTTT. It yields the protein CASSLGLDTGELFF.

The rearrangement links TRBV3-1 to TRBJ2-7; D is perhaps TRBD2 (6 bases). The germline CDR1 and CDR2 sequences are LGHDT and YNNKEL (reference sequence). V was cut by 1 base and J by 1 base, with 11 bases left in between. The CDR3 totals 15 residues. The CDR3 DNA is TGTGCCAGCAGCCAAGGAGTAGCGGCTTCCTACGAGCAGTACTTC. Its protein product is CASSQGVAASYEQYF.

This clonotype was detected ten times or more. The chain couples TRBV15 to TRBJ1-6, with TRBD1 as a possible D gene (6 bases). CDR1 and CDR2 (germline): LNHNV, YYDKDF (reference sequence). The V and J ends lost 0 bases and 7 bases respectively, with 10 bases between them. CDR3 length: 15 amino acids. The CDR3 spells CATSRDVTGNSPLHF. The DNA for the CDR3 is TGTGCCACCAGCAGAGATGTAACAGGGAATTCACCCCTCCACTTT.

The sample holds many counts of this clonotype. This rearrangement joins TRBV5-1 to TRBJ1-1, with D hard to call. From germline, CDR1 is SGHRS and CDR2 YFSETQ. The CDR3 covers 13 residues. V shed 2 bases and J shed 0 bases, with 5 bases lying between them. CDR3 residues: CASSLQMNTEAFF. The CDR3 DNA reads TGCGCCAGCAGCTTACAGATGAACACTGAAGCTTTCTTT.

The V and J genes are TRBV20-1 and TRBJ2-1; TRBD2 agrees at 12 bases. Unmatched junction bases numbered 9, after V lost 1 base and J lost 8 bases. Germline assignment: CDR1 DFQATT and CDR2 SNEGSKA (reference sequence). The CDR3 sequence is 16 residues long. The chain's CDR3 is CSARGASGRAADEQFF. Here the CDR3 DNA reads TGCAGTGCTAGAGGAGCTAGCGGGAGGGCCGCGGATGAGCAGTTCTTC.

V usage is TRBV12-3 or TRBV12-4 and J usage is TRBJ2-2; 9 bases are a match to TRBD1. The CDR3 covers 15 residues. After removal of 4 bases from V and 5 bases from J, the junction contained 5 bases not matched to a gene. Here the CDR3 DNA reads TGTGCCAGCAGTTACTACAGGGGGCGGACCGGGGAGCTGTTTTTT. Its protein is CASSYYRGRTGELFF.

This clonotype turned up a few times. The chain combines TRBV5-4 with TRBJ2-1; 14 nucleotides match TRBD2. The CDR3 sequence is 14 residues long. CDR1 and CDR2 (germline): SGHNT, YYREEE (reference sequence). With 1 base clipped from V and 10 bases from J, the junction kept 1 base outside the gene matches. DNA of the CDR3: TGTGCCAGCAGCTTGAGGACTAGCGGGAGGGAGCAGTTCTTC. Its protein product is CASSLRTSGREQFF.

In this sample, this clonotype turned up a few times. CDR3 nucleotide sequence: TGTGCCAGCGCCCCTGGGCAAAGGGGCTACACCTTC. The encoded protein is CASAPGQRGYTF. The J gene is TRBJ1-2, the V gene TRBV5-6; D remains unclear. The ends were cut back, 7 bases at V and 8 bases at J, with 15 bases in the middle. Per germline, CDR1 SGHDT and CDR2 YYEEEE. The CDR3 has 12 amino acids.

The CDR3 DNA reads TGTGCCAGCAGCCCCCTAGTCGGCGCAATTGGAGAGCAGTTCTTC. This translates into CASSPLVGAIGEQFF. The chain has TRBV9 and TRBJ2-1; D ambiguous. The V end lost 4 bases, the J end lost 10 bases, and 21 bases lay between the germline ends. The CDR3 is made up of 15 amino acids. From germline, CDR1 is SGDLS and CDR2 YYNGEE.

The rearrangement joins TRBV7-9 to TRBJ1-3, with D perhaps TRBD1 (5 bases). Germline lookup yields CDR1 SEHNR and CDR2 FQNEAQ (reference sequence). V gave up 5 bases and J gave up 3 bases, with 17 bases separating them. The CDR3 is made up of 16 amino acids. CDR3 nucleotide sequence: TGTGCCAGCAGCCACTGGGACCATCAATTTGGAAACACCATATATTTT. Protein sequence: CASSHWDHQFGNTIYF.

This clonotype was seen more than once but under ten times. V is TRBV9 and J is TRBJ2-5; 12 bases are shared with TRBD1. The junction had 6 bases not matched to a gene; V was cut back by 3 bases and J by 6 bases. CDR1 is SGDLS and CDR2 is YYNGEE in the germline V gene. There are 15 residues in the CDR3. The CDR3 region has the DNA TGTGCCAGCAGCGAAGGGACAGGGGGCTGGAAGACCCAGTACTTC. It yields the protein CASSEGTGGWKTQYF.

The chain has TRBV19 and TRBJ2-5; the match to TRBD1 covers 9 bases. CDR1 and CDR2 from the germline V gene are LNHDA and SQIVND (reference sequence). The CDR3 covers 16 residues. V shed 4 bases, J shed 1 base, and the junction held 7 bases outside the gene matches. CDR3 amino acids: CASSTTGTGTQETQYF. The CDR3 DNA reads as TGTGCCAGTAGTACGACCGGGACAGGGACCCAAGAGACCCAGTACTTC.

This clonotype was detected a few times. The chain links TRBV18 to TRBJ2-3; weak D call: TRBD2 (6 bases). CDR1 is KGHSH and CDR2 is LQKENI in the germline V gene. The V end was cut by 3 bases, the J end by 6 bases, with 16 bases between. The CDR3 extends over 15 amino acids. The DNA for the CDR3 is TGTGCCAGCTCACCTCTAGCGTCGACTCTGGATACGCAGTATTTT. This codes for CASSPLASTLDTQYF.

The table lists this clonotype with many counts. The CDR3 protein is CASSLYDTPAGELFF. In DNA form, the CDR3 reads TGTGCCAGCAGCTTATATGATACCCCAGCCGGGGAGCTGTTTTTT. The V and J genes are TRBV7-3 and TRBJ2-2; no clear D. Deletions cut 2 bases from V and 6 bases from J, with 13 bases between. This CDR3 spans 15 amino acids. In germline, CDR1 is SGHTA, CDR2 FQGTGA.